These T cell receptor beta chains were read from a single sample in a study of T cells in Graves' hyperthyroidism and ophthalmopathy. One entry per CDR3 protein, called by TCRdb with MiXCR from the multiplex PCR reads. The table lists 150,000 to 200,000 distinct CDR3 sequences, about a sixth of them singletons. The sample comprised blood. These receptors came from a woman between 45 and 60 years old with Graves' hyperthyroidism. Each CDR3 is given with its conserved first and last residue. The D gene is left open where the match is weak. Size is stated for part of the rows, as once, few or many counts, or as a class when the clone is expanded.

J gene | V gene | D gene | clone size | CDR3 protein | CDR3 DNA
TRBJ2-2 | TRBV27 | TRBD2 | many | CASSFLPAGGPGTGELFF | TGTGCCAGCAGTTTCCTCCCAGCGGGGGGGCCCGGCACCGGGGAGCTGTTTTTT
TRBJ2-1 | TRBV6-2/TRBV6-3 | NA | many | CASSYSTVGNEQFF | TGTGCCAGCAGTTACTCGACAGTGGGCAATGAGCAGTTCTTC
TRBJ2-3 | TRBV5-5 | NA | many | CASSLGASVITDTQYF | TGTGCCAGCAGCTTGGGGGCTAGCGTGATCACAGATACGCAGTATTTT
TRBJ2-3 | TRBV27 | NA | few | CASSPVDSLSPTQYF | TGTGCCAGCAGCCCTGTGGACAGCCTTTCGCCTACGCAGTATTTT
TRBJ1-5 | TRBV7-8 | NA | many | CASSGWAGKGDGQPQHF | TGTGCCAGCAGCGGGTGGGCCGGTAAAGGTGATGGACAGCCCCAGCATTTT
TRBJ2-4 | TRBV3-1 | NA | many | CASSERGGKNIQYF | TGTGCCAGCAGCGAAAGGGGAGGCAAAAACATTCAGTACTTC
TRBJ2-2 | TRBV11-2 | NA | many | CASSLGYGSLNTGELFF | TGTGCCAGCAGCTTAGGTTATGGCAGCCTCAACACCGGGGAGCTGTTTTTT
TRBJ1-2 | TRBV6-1 | TRBD1 | many | CASSSGGGPGQRMYGYTF | TGTGCCAGCAGTTCTGGAGGTGGGCCGGGACAGAGAATGTATGGCTACACCTTC
TRBJ1-2 | TRBV29-1 | TRBD1 | NA | CSVVAGGYGYTF | TGCAGCGTTGTAGCAGGGGGCTATGGCTACACCTTC
TRBJ2-2 | TRBV27 | TRBD1 | many | CASSYLYPGQGAGELFF | TGTGCCAGCAGTTATCTCTACCCGGGACAGGGGGCCGGGGAGCTGTTTTTT
TRBJ1-2 | TRBV27 | NA | many | CASSPAPGGYGYTF | TGTGCCAGCAGTCCAGCCCCCGGGGGCTATGGCTACACCTTC
TRBJ1-6 | TRBV11-2 | TRBD1 | NA | CASSFCTGDSALHF | TGTGCCAGCAGCTTCTGTACAGGGGATTCAGCCCTCCACTTT
TRBJ1-2 | TRBV7-9 | NA | many | CASSLSRAANYGYTF | TGTGCCAGCAGCTTAAGTAGGGCAGCTAACTATGGCTACACCTTC
TRBJ1-2 | TRBV3-1 | TRBD1 | many | CASSQRAGGVNGYTF | TGTGCCAGCAGCCAGAGGGCAGGGGGAGTCAATGGCTACACCTTC
TRBJ2-7 | TRBV27 | NA | many | CASSSHSGTPSYEQYF | TGTGCCAGCAGTTCCCACTCCGGGACTCCCTCCTACGAGCAGTACTTC
TRBJ2-2 | TRBV2 | NA | many | CASTRNWGGELFF | TGTGCCAGCACCAGGAATTGGGGCGGGGAGCTGTTTTTT
TRBJ1-4 | TRBV29-1 | TRBD1 | many | CSVETGDMAKLFF | TGCAGCGTTGAAACAGGGGACATGGCTAAACTGTTTTTT
TRBJ2-2 | TRBV7-9 | NA | many | CASSSLVGELFF | TGTGCCAGCAGCTCGCTAGTCGGGGAGCTGTTTTTT
TRBJ1-1 | TRBV5-1 | TRBD1 | many | CASSLAGQGVTEAFF | TGCGCCAGCAGCTTGGCCGGACAGGGTGTCACTGAAGCTTTCTTT
TRBJ1-6 | TRBV19 | NA | few | CASSISSWNSPLHF | TGTGCCAGTAGTATAAGTAGCTGGAATTCACCCCTCCACTTT
TRBJ1-3 | TRBV6-1 | TRBD1 | NA | CASSTRGNSGNTIYF | TGTGCCAGCAGTACCAGGGGGAACTCTGGAAACACCATATATTTT
TRBJ1-1 | TRBV29-1 | NA | many | CSVARGGTEAFF | TGCAGCGTCGCCAGAGGGGGCACTGAAGCTTTCTTT
TRBJ1-5 | TRBV2 | TRBD1 | many | CASRAGTGVSISNQPQHF | TGTGCCAGCAGGGCTGGGACAGGGGTATCTATTAGCAATCAGCCCCAGCATTTT
TRBJ2-3 | TRBV18 | NA | once | CASTQGPDTQYF | TGTGCCAGCACACAGGGTCCGGATACGCAGTATTTT
TRBJ2-7 | TRBV4-1 | TRBD1 | few | CASSQATGQGSNEQYF | TGCGCCAGCAGCCAAGCGACGGGACAGGGTTCAAACGAGCAGTACTTC
TRBJ2-5 | TRBV7-6 | TRBD2 | many | CASSSRLAGGKETQYF | TGTGCCAGCAGCTCGAGACTAGCGGGGGGGAAAGAGACCCAGTACTTC
TRBJ2-5 | TRBV19 | NA | many | CASSIVWEETQYF | TGTGCCAGTAGTATAGTGTGGGAGGAGACCCAGTACTTC
TRBJ2-5 | TRBV20-1 | NA | NA | CSARDPRNAQETQYF | TGCAGTGCTAGAGATCCCCGTAACGCCCAAGAGACCCAGTACTTC
TRBJ1-1 | TRBV4-3 | TRBD1 | many | CASSQGQLNTEAFF | TGTGCCAGCTCACAGGGACAGTTGAACACTGAAGCTTTCTTT
TRBJ1-2 | TRBV20-1 | NA | few | CSANALDQGVLGYTF | TGCAGTGCTAATGCGTTGGACCAAGGGGTTTTGGGATACACCTTC
TRBJ2-3 | TRBV12-3/TRBV12-4 | TRBD2 | many | CASSRSGAQDTQYF | TGTGCCAGCTCCAGGAGCGGGGCCCAAGATACGCAGTATTTT
TRBJ1-3 | TRBV7-9 | NA | many | CASSLDAAHTIYF | TGTGCCAGCAGCTTAGACGCAGCCCACACCATATATTTT
TRBJ1-1 | TRBV19 | NA | many | CASSIKVLNTEAFF | TGTGCCAGTAGTATCAAGGTACTGAACACTGAAGCTTTCTTT
TRBJ1-3 | TRBV9 | NA | many | CASSPGPGSSGNTIYF | TGTGCCAGCAGCCCAGGTCCAGGCAGCTCTGGAAACACCATATATTTT
TRBJ2-3 | TRBV5-5 | TRBD2 | many | CASSLGQRGASTDTQYF | TGTGCCAGCAGCTTGGGGCAGCGGGGGGCAAGCACAGATACGCAGTATTTT
TRBJ1-2 | TRBV19 | TRBD1 | few | CASSIGQGYGYTF | TGTGCCAGTAGTATCGGACAGGGGTACGGCTACACCTTC